This TCR beta chain was recovered during a study of T cell responses to AZD1222 COVID-19 vaccine. Study-level results: Nearly half of spike-specific TCRs reportedly target variant regions that are unmutated in the B.1.351 and B.1.1.7 variants. The donor group comprised mostly white British people and more females; the analysis possibly underestimated clonal diversity.

This table comes from immunoSEQ multiplex PCR, and its TCRdb copy is limited to in-frame clones, with some not included. The repertoire holds about 130,000 clones, with around 92% as singletons. In the case of this clone: Its antigen is unidentified.

Germline lookup yields CDR1 ENHRY and CDR2 SYGVKD. J lost 5 bases, V lost 8 bases, and 9 bases had no gene match. The CDR3 spans 14 residues. The V and J genes are TRBV10-3 and TRBJ2-1, with TRBD1 identical over 7 bases. The sequencing used peripheral blood, collected on day 0 of AZD1222 vaccination. The TCR comes from an adult in good health. CDR3 residues: CAIGSGQFNNEQFF. CDR3 sequence (DNA): TGTGCCATCGGGTCGGGACAGTTTAACAATGAGCAGTTCTTC.